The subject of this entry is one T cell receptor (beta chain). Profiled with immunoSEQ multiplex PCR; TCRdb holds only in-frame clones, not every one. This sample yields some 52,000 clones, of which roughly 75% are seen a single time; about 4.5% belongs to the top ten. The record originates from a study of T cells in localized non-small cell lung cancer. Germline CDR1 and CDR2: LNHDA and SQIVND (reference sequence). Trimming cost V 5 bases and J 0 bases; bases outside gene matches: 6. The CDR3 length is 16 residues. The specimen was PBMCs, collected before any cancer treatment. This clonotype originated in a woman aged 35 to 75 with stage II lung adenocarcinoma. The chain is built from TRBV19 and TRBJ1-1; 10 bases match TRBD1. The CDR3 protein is CASSSRQGALNTEAFF. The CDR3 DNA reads TGTGCCAGTAGTTCCCGACAGGGGGCACTGAACACTGAAGCTTTCTTT.